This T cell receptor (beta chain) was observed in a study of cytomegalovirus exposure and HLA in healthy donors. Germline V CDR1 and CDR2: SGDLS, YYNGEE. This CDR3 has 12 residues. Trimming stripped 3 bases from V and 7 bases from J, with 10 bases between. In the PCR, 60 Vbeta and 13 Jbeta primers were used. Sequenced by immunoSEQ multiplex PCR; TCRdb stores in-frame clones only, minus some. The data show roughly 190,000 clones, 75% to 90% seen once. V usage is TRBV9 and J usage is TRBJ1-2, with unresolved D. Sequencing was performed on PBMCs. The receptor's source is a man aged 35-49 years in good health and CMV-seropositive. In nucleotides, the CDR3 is TGTGCCAGCAGCGGGACTTGGGGTGGCTACACCTTC. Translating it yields CASSGTWGGYTF.